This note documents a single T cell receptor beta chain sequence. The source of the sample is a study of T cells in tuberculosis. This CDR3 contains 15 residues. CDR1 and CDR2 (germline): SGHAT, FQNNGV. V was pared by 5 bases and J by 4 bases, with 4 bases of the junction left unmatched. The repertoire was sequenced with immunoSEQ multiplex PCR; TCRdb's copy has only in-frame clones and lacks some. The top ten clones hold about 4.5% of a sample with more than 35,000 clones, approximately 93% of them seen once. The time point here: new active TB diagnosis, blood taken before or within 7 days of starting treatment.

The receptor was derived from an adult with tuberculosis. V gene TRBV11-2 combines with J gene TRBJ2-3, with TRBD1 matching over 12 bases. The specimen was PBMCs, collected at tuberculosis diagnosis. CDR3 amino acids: CASSPGTGGSDTQYF. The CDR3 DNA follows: TGTGCCAGCAGCCCCGGGACAGGGGGCTCAGATACGCAGTATTTT.